A single sample is the source of the 9 T cell receptor beta chains below, sequenced in a study of T-cell reconstitution after alpha-beta-depleted transplantation in children. Using unique molecular identifiers, the investigators prepared the TCRbeta library. TCRdb analysed the PCR reads with MiXCR anew, one entry per CDR3 protein. The profile shows hundreds of thousands of distinct CDR3 sequences, 16% of them singletons. The sequencing used PBMCs, mostly from graft donor cells, collected 360 days after TCRalphabeta/CD19-depleted stem cell transplant. The receptors were gathered from a male patient younger than 18 who had a stem cell transplant for acute lymphoblastic leukemia, so the T cells may come from the graft donor.

The rearrangement joins TRBV7-9 to TRBJ1-1; a weak D match, TRBD1 (6 bases). The CDR3 loop spans 17 amino acids. V dropped 5 bases and J dropped 2 bases, with 21 bases sitting between them. Germline CDR1 reads SEHNR; CDR2 reads FQNEAQ (reference sequence). CDR3 in amino acids: CASSLLIHREVNTEAFF. Here the CDR3 DNA reads TGTGCCAGCAGCCTACTTATTCACAGGGAAGTAAACACTGAAGCTTTCTTT.

This clonotype has more than one count but fewer than ten. The chain couples TRBV4-1 to TRBJ2-7, with D uncertain. The V gene's germline CDR1 is MGHRA and CDR2 YSYEKL. The CDR3 has 13 residues. Trimming took off 2 bases at V and 6 bases at J, with 11 bases between the two ends. The CDR3 loop reads CASSQLGISEQYF. The CDR3, as DNA: TGCGCCAGCAGCCAACTGGGTATTAGCGAGCAGTACTTC.

V and J are TRBV18 and TRBJ2-1; tentative D call: TRBD1 (5 bases). Deletions cut 1 base from V and 2 bases from J, with 12 bases between. Germline CDR1 and CDR2: KGHSH and LQKENI. There are 16 residues in the CDR3. CDR3 sequence (DNA): TGTGCCAGCTCACCACGGTGGGGCTTTACCTACAATGAGCAGTTCTTC. Translated: CASSPRWGFTYNEQFF.

This chain joins TRBV10-3 and TRBJ1-5; D is uncertain. V was pared by 3 bases and J by 9 bases, with 15 bases between. Per the germline V gene, CDR1 is ENHRY and CDR2 is SYGVKD. This CDR3 region has 14 residues. CDR3 coding DNA: TGTGCCATCAGTGAACGAGCTTCGGAATGGCCCCAGCATTTT. Residues: CAISERASEWPQHF.

The rearrangement links TRBV5-1 to TRBJ2-1, with D perhaps matching TRBD1 or TRBD2 (5 bases each). CDR1 is SGHRS, CDR2 YFSETQ, per germline. The length of the CDR3 is 16 residues. Between the trimmed V and J ends, which lost 0 bases and 0 bases, there was a span of 10 bases. The CDR3 DNA reads as TGCGCCAGCAGCTTGGATTGGGGGAGCTCCTACAATGAGCAGTTCTTC. This codes for CASSLDWGSSYNEQFF.

The J gene is TRBJ1-1, the V gene TRBV29-1; possibly TRBD1 for D (6 bases). The CDR3 length is 12 residues. CDR1 is SQVTM and CDR2 is ANQGSEA in the germline V gene. V lost 7 bases and J 4 bases, leaving 13 bases between the germline ends. The CDR3 spells CSGQVIGTEAFF. The CDR3, as DNA: TGCAGCGGACAGGTGATAGGCACTGAAGCTTTCTTT. Complete variable domain (other parts from reference TRBV29-1 and TRBJ1-1): SAVISQKPSRDICQRGTSLTIQCQVDSQVTMMFWYRQQPGQSLTLIATANQGSEATYESGFVIDKFPISRPNLTFSTLTVSNMSPEDSSIYLCSGQVIGTEAFFGQGTRLTVV.

The V gene is TRBV25-1, the J gene TRBJ2-5; TRBD2 agrees at 11 bases. The germline gives CDR1 MGHDK, CDR2 SYGVNS. This CDR3 is 19 amino acids long. Trimming cost V 5 bases and J 1 base; bases outside gene matches: 15. CDR3 residues: CASSQIRASGRWGQETQYF. CDR3 coding DNA: TGTGCCAGCAGTCAAATTCGGGCTAGCGGGAGGTGGGGCCAAGAGACCCAGTACTTC. Variable domain in full (rest from reference TRBV25-1 and TRBJ2-5): EADIYQTPRYLVIGTGKKITLECSQTMGHDKMYWYQQDPGMELHLIHYSYGVNSTEKGDLSSESTVSRIRTEHFPLTLESARPSHTSQYLCASSQIRASGRWGQETQYFGPGTRLLVL.

This chain uses TRBV9 with TRBJ2-3, with D possibly called TRBD1 or TRBD2 (5 bases each). Trimming pared 0 bases from V and 5 bases from J, leaving 22 bases between. The CDR3 is made up of 18 amino acids. Germline CDR1 SGDLS, CDR2 YYNGEE. Here the CDR3 reads CASSVGMGPFEVGDTQYF. CDR3 bases: TGTGCCAGCAGCGTAGGGATGGGACCGTTTGAAGTCGGAGATACGCAGTATTTT. Full variable domain (outside the CDR3, taken from reference TRBV9 and TRBJ2-3): DSGVTQTPKHLITATGQRVTLRCSPRSGDLSVYWYQQSLDQGLQFLIQYYNGEERAKGNILERFSAQQFPDLHSELNLSSLELGDSALYFCASSVGMGPFEVGDTQYFGPGTRLTVL.

V usage is TRBV5-6 and J usage is TRBJ2-1, with 7 bases matching TRBD1. Germline CDR1 is SGHDT and CDR2 is YYEEEE. The CDR3 runs to 16 residues. Germline trimming cut 5 bases from V and 7 bases from J; bases unmatched to any gene: 15. In nucleotides, the CDR3 is TGTGCCAGCAGAGAGAGAGACAGGGCCCTGAGGAATGAGCAGTTCTTC. It yields the protein CASRERDRALRNEQFF.